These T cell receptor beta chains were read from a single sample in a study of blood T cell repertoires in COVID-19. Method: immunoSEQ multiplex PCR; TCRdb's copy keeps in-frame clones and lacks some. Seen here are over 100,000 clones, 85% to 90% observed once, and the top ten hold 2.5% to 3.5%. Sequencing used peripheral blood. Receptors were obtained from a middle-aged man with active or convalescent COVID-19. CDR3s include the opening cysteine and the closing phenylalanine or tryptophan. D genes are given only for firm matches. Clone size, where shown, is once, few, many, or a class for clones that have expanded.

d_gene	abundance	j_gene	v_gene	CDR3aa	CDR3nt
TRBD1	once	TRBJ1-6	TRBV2	CAGNTGDYSPLHF	TGTGCCGGAAACACAGGGGACTATTCACCCCTCCACTTT
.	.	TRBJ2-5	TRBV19	CASSNLGPQETQYF	TGTGCCAGTAGTAATCTAGGTCCCCAAGAGACCCAGTACTTC
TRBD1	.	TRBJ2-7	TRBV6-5	CASSRDRGSYEQYF	TGTGCCAGCAGCCGGGACAGGGGATCCTACGAGCAGTACTTC
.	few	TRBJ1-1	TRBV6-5	CASSYSPGEAFF	TGTGCCAGCAGTTACTCGCCGGGTGAAGCTTTCTTT
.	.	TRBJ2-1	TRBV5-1	CASSRQADEQFF	TGCGCCAGCAGCCGACAGGCCGATGAGCAGTTCTTC
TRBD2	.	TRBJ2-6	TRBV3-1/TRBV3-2	CASTRGAGANVLTF	TGTGCCAGCACCCGGGGGGCTGGGGCCAACGTCCTGACTTTC
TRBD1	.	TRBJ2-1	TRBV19	CASSRDRGNEQFF	TGTGCCAGTAGTAGGGACAGGGGGAATGAGCAGTTCTTC
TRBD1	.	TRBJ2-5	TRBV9	CASSVGQGQETQYF	TGTGCCAGCAGCGTGGGACAGGGCCAAGAGACCCAGTACTTC
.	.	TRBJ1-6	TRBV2	CASVEGGSYNSPLHF	TGTGCCAGCGTGGAAGGGGGCTCCTATAATTCACCCCTCCACTTT
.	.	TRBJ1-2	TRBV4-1	CASSRPQSRPLYGYTF	TGCGCCAGCAGCCGACCCCAGTCCAGGCCCCTCTATGGCTACACCTTC
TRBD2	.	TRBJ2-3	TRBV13	CASSSRRGGYTDTQYF	TGTGCCAGCAGCAGCCGGCGGGGGGGATACACAGATACGCAGTATTTT
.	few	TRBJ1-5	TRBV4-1	CASSQDSQNSNQPQHF	TGCGCCAGCAGCCAAGATTCACAGAATAGCAATCAGCCCCAGCATTTT
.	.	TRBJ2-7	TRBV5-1	CASRGTMPYEQYF	TGCGCCAGCAGAGGGACAATGCCCTACGAGCAGTACTTC
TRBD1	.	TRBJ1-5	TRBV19	CASKQGQGKDQPQHF	TGTGCCAGTAAGCAGGGACAGGGTAAGGATCAGCCCCAGCATTTT
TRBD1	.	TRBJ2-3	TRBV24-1	CATSDPGTGGFTDTQYF	TGTGCCACCAGTGATCCCGGGACAGGGGGCTTCACAGATACGCAGTATTTT
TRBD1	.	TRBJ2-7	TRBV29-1	CSAKQGANEQYF	TGCAGCGCCAAACAGGGGGCGAACGAGCAGTACTTC
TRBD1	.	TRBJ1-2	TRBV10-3	CAIAGTENYGYTF	TGTGCCATCGCCGGGACAGAAAACTATGGCTACACCTTC
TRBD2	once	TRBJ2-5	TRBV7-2	CASSSSGLGARETQYF	TGTGCCAGCAGCTCCTCGGGACTAGGCGCGCGGGAGACCCAGTACTTC
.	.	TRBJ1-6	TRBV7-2	CASSSRDNSPLHF	TGTGCCAGCAGCAGCAGGGATAATTCACCCCTCCACTTT
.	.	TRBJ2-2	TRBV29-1	CSAITGLANTGELFF	TGCAGCGCCATCACAGGGCTCGCGAACACCGGGGAGCTGTTTTTT
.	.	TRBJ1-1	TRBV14	CASSQDVDSSPEAFF	TGTGCCAGCAGCCAAGATGTAGACAGCTCACCTGAAGCTTTCTTT
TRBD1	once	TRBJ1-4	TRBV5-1	CASSSGTGFSEKLFF	TGCGCCAGCAGCTCCGGGACAGGGTTTAGTGAAAAACTGTTTTTT
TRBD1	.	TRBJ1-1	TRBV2	CASSDQGVNTEAFF	TGTGCCAGCAGTGATCAGGGGGTCAACACTGAAGCTTTCTTT
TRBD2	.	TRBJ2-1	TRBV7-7	CASSLVAATSPINYNEQFF	TGTGCCAGCAGCTTAGTAGCGGCGACTAGCCCTATAAATTACAATGAGCAGTTCTTC
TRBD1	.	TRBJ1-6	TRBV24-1	CATSDPTGAPLHF	TGTGCCACCAGTGATCCGACAGGGGCACCCCTCCACTTT
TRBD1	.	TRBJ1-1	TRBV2	CATSAGGTFF	TGTGCCACCTCAGCAGGGGGGACTTTCTTT
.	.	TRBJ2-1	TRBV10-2	CASSAGGKRIF	TGCGCCAGCAGTGCAGGAGGGAAGCGGATCTTC
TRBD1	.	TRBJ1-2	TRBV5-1	CASGTGWHGYTF	TGCGCCAGCGGGACAGGGTGGCATGGCTACACCTTC
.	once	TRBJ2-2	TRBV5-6	CASSLSIRVRNTGELFF	TGTGCCAGCAGCTTGTCTATCAGGGTCCGGAACACCGGGGAGCTGTTTTTT
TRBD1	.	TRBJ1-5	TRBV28	CASSPPTGGRGQPQHF	TGTGCCAGCAGTCCCCCGACAGGGGGCAGAGGTCAGCCCCAGCATTTT
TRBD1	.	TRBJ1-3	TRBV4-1	CASSQEWDRLFSGNTIYF	TGCGCCAGCAGCCAAGAGTGGGACAGACTCTTCTCTGGAAACACCATATATTTT